Listed here are 27 T cell receptor beta chains from one sample, sequenced in a study of vaccination and CD4 T cells after COVID-19. For these receptors, no antigen is known. The treatment is: approximately 11-day PBMC culture with coronavirus spike peptide pools or control peptides (ViraFEST assay). At the Johns Hopkins FTIC core, DNA taken from cultured CD4+ T cells was sequenced by way of the Oncomine TCR Beta short-read assay. One entry per CDR3 protein, called by TCRdb with MiXCR from the PCR reads. The sample lists 9,500 to 15,000 distinct CDR3 sequences; 50% were seen once. Sequenced material: CD4+ T cells from blood, cultured in vitro. The receptor source for this set is a human donor who had recovered from COVID-19.

The genes are TRBV27 and TRBJ2-5; 9 nucleotides align to TRBD1. V lost 3 bases to trimming and J lost 4 bases; unmatched junction nucleotides: 6. Germline loops: CDR1 MNHEY, CDR2 SMNVEV (reference sequence). The CDR3 totals 15 residues. CDR3 DNA: TGTGCCAGCAGTTTCTTGGGACAGGGTGGAGAGACCCAGTACTTC. Translated, it gives CASSFLGQGGETQYF.

The chain has TRBV6-1 and TRBJ2-7; D remains ambiguous. Deletions cut 6 bases from V and 3 bases from J, with 12 bases between. The length of the CDR3 is 13 residues. CDR1 is MNHNS, CDR2 SASEGT, per germline. The CDR3 bases are TGTGCCAGCAGATTGAATCAGGTCTACGAGCAGTACTTC. Translated, it gives CASRLNQVYEQYF.

This clonotype was seen only a few times. The rearrangement joins TRBV2 to TRBJ2-5, with unresolved D. The CDR3 consists of 14 residues. Trimming removed 5 bases from V and 9 bases from J, with 19 bases in between. The V gene's germline CDR1 is SNHLY and CDR2 FYNNEI. The CDR3 DNA reads TGTGCCAGCAGTCTCCGACCGATCGCTGGAGCCCAGTACTTC. Its protein product is CASSLRPIAGAQYF. Filled out from reference TRBV2 and TRBJ2-5, the complete variable domain reads EPEVTQTPSHQVTQMGQEVILRCVPISNHLYFYWYRQILGQKVEFLVSFYNNEISEKSEIFDDQFSVERPDGSNFTLKIRSTKLEDSAMYFCASSLRPIAGAQYFGPGTRLLVL.

This clonotype was recorded a few times. The chain recombines TRBV7-6 with TRBJ2-7; D perhaps matches TRBD2 (6 bases). The CDR3 loop spans 15 amino acids. Germline V lookup: CDR1 SGHVS, CDR2 FNYEAQ. V was shortened by 1 base and J by 0 bases, with 10 bases between the two germline ends. The CDR3 is CASSLGRDISYEQYF. The CDR3 nucleotides read TGTGCCAGCAGCTTAGGGCGGGATATCTCCTACGAGCAGTACTTC.

This chain connects TRBV10-1 to TRBJ2-7, with D unresolved. Trimming cost V 8 bases and J 7 bases, with 12 bases left between them. Per the germline V gene, CDR1 is WNHNN and CDR2 is SYGVQD (reference sequence). The CDR3 is 11 amino acids. Written as DNA, the CDR3 is TGCGCCAGCGGAGACTTGTCTGAGCAGTACTTC. It translates to CASGDLSEQYF.

This rearrangement joins TRBV4-1 to TRBJ1-1; D is uncertain. Per germline, CDR1 MGHRA and CDR2 YSYEKL. The CDR3 has 14 amino acids. V lost 4 bases to trimming and J lost 1 base, with 10 bases between them. CDR3 in amino acids: CASSRTVGNTEAFF. Here the CDR3 DNA reads TGCGCCAGCAGCCGCACAGTGGGGAACACTGAAGCTTTCTTT.

The chain joins TRBV6-5 to TRBJ2-5; TRBD2 agrees at 12 bases. There are 17 residues in the CDR3. V shed 0 bases, J shed 5 bases, and the junction held 7 bases outside the gene matches. Looked up from germline, CDR1 is MNHEY and CDR2 is SVGAGI. CDR3 region: CASSYSASGRDGETQYF. For the CDR3, the DNA is TGTGCCAGCAGTTACTCGGCTAGCGGGAGGGATGGGGAGACCCAGTACTTC.

Regarding this clonotype: The conserved phenylalanine or tryptophan normally closing the CDR3 is absent here, so this likely arose from a read error. The V and J genes are TRBV4-1 and TRBJ2-7, with D tentatively TRBD1 (6 bases). V was clipped by 4 bases and J by 6 bases, with 22 bases between them. The CDR3 covers 16 residues. Germline values: CDR1 MGHRA, CDR2 YSYEKL. The CDR3 loop reads CASSLGPFRQVGEQYY. CDR3 DNA: TGCGCCAGCAGCCTTGGCCCCTTCCGACAGGTCGGCGAGCAGTACTAC.

A few counts support this clonotype. The chain combines TRBV27 with TRBJ2-2; 7 nucleotides align to TRBD1. The V gene's germline CDR1 is MNHEY and CDR2 SMNVEV (reference sequence). There are 14 residues in the CDR3. V was pared by 4 bases and J by 5 bases, with 4 bases of the junction left unmatched. CDR3 region: CASSWGQRTGELFF. CDR3 bases: TGTGCCAGCAGTTGGGGACAGCGTACCGGGGAGCTGTTTTTT.

The chain combines TRBV28 with TRBJ2-6; D is unresolved. CDR3 length equals 14 residues. The ends were cut back, 7 bases at V and 0 bases at J, with 7 bases in the middle. Germline V lookup: CDR1 MDHEN, CDR2 SYDVKM. Written as DNA, the CDR3 is TGTGCCAGCACTCAGTACTCTGGGGCCAACGTCCTGACTTTC. It specifies CASTQYSGANVLTF. Full variable domain (rest looked up from reference TRBV28 and TRBJ2-6): DVKVTQSSRYLVKRTGEKVFLECVQDMDHENMFWYRQDPGLGLRLIYFSYDVKMKEKGDIPEGYSVSREKKERFSLILESASTNQTSMYLCASTQYSGANVLTFGAGSRLTVL.

V is TRBV5-1 and J is TRBJ1-1, with unresolved D. Germline loops: CDR1 SGHRS, CDR2 YFSETQ. CDR3 length: 16 residues. V was trimmed by 2 bases and J by 1 base, leaving 15 bases between them. CDR3 in amino acids: CASSFRSGGRNTEAFF. For the CDR3, the DNA is TGCGCCAGCAGCTTTAGGTCAGGCGGAAGGAACACTGAAGCTTTCTTT.

Only a few counts were recorded for this clonotype. The chain links TRBV7-2 to TRBJ1-6, with D hard to call. Trimming shortened V by 2 bases and J by 5 bases, and 13 bases separated the two germline ends. CDR1 is SGHTA and CDR2 is FQGNSA in the germline V gene. The CDR3 length is 16 residues. CDR3 region: CASSLHSGSNNSPLHF. The DNA of the CDR3 is TGTGCCAGCAGCTTACACTCGGGGAGCAATAATTCACCCCTCCACTTT.

The chain recombines TRBV7-2 with TRBJ2-7; possible D gene TRBD1, 6 bases. Trimming took 5 bases from V and 4 from J, leaving 15 bases between them. The CDR3 is 14 residues long. Looked up from germline, CDR1 is SGHTA and CDR2 is FQGNSA. The DNA for the CDR3 is TGTGCCAGCAGCCCCGACCAGGGGTGGTACGAGCAGTACTTC. This gives the protein CASSPDQGWYEQYF.

This clonotype was detected only a few times. The chain links TRBV15 to TRBJ1-5; D unclear. The CDR3 is made up of 14 amino acids. The germline V gene encodes CDR1 LNHNV and CDR2 YYDKDF (reference sequence). V was trimmed by 0 bases and J by 7 bases, leaving 10 bases between them. Here the CDR3 reads CATSRDMVGQPQHF. As DNA, the CDR3 is TGTGCCACCAGCAGAGATATGGTGGGCCAGCCCCAGCATTTT.

The chain links TRBV19 to TRBJ2-7; 8 bases line up with TRBD2. J was trimmed by 5 bases and V by 5 bases; bases with no gene match: 5. Germline loops: CDR1 LNHDA, CDR2 SQIVND (reference sequence). CDR3 length equals 13 residues. CDR3 residues: CASSPGLVDEQYF. DNA for the CDR3: TGTGCCAGTAGTCCGGGACTAGTCGACGAGCAGTACTTC.

This clonotype was seen just once. The J gene is TRBJ2-3, the V gene TRBV6-1, with D tentatively TRBD2 (5 bases). Germline V gene data show CDR1 as MNHNS and CDR2 as SASEGT. This CDR3 spans 13 amino acids. Trimming removed 8 bases from V and 2 bases from J, with 11 bases in between. The CDR3: CASGARVTDTQYF. CDR3 nucleotide sequence: TGTGCCAGCGGCGCGAGGGTCACAGATACGCAGTATTTT.

The chain uses TRBV10-3 and TRBJ1-5, with D unresolved. The CDR3 extends over 17 amino acids. Trimming cost V 0 bases and J 0 bases, with 12 bases left between them. The germline V gene encodes CDR1 ENHRY and CDR2 SYGVKD. This chain's CDR3 is CAISESRSYFSNQPQHF. The CDR3 nucleotides read TGTGCCATCAGTGAGTCGAGGAGTTACTTTAGCAATCAGCCCCAGCATTTT.

The chain recombines TRBV7-2 with TRBJ2-2; no clear D. The V end was cut by 5 bases, the J end by 0 bases, with 7 bases between. Germline V gene lookup returns CDR1 SGHTA and CDR2 FQGNSA. The CDR3 sequence is 14 residues long. The CDR3 region has the DNA TGTGCCAGCAGCGACGGACCGAACACCGGGGAGCTGTTTTTT. Amino acids: CASSDGPNTGELFF. The complete variable domain, with remaining parts taken from reference TRBV7-2 and TRBJ2-2, reads GAGVSQSPSNKVTEKGKDVELRCDPISGHTALYWYRQSLGQGLEFLIYFQGNSAPDKSGLPSDRFSAERTGGSVSTLTIQRTQQEDSAVYLCASSDGPNTGELFFGEGSRLTVL.

The V gene is TRBV6-1, the J gene TRBJ2-3; D may correspond to TRBD1 or TRBD2 (7 bases each). In germline, CDR1 is MNHNS, CDR2 SASEGT. V was clipped by 7 bases and J by 0 bases, with 17 bases between them. The CDR3 extends over 16 amino acids. Written as DNA, the CDR3 is TGTGCCAGCATCCCCAGGGGGGGGGGAAGCACAGATACGCAGTATTTT. It encodes CASIPRGGGSTDTQYF.

The rearrangement links TRBV2 to TRBJ2-1; D unresolved. V was shortened by 10 bases and J by 3 bases, with 7 bases between the two germline ends. Germline V lookup: CDR1 SNHLY, CDR2 FYNNEI. There are 11 residues in the CDR3. CDR3 sequence reads: CATGFYNEQFF. The CDR3 nucleotides read TGTGCCACAGGATTCTACAATGAGCAGTTCTTC.

This clonotype was detected only a few times. The chain couples TRBV5-4 to TRBJ2-3; D gene uncertain. The CDR3 is 12 amino acids. The V end was cut by 2 bases, the J end by 4 bases, with 5 bases between. Germline assignment: CDR1 SGHNT and CDR2 YYREEE (reference sequence). The CDR3 DNA reads TGTGCCAGCAGCTTTGGGGCAGATACGCAGTATTTT. As protein: CASSFGADTQYF.

The CDR3: CASSYHDPNGEQYF. DNA of the CDR3: TGTGCCAGCAGTTACCATGACCCAAATGGCGAGCAGTACTTC. The chain recombines TRBV6-2 or TRBV6-3 with TRBJ2-7; D unresolved. V was trimmed by 2 bases and J by 6 bases, leaving 14 bases between them. This CDR3 spans 14 amino acids. Germline loops: CDR1 MNHEY, CDR2 SVGEGT.

The chain has TRBV12-3 or TRBV12-4 and TRBJ2-7, with D possibly TRBD1 on 6 matching bases. V shed 5 bases and J shed 0 bases, with 11 bases lying between them. The CDR3 covers 14 residues. The CDR3 DNA reads TGTGCCAGCAGTCGTAGACAGGTCTCCTACGAGCAGTACTTC. The encoded protein is CASSRRQVSYEQYF.

The chain joins TRBV5-1 to TRBJ2-5; perhaps TRBD2 as D (6 bases). Trimming removed 1 base at V and 4 bases at J, with 17 bases between. The CDR3 is made up of 16 amino acids. Germline CDR1 and CDR2: SGHRS and YFSETQ. The CDR3, as DNA: TGCGCCAGCAGCTTGTTAGGGAGGACTTTGGGAGAGACCCAGTACTTC. It translates to CASSLLGRTLGETQYF.

CDR3 nucleotides: TGTGCCATCAGTGAAGGTGGTAGCGGGAAGGGGACCCAGTACTTC. Encoded protein: CAISEGGSGKGTQYF. This rearrangement joins TRBV10-3 to TRBJ2-5; 8 bases align to TRBD2. Trimming removed 3 bases from V and 7 bases from J; junction bases left unmatched: 10. The CDR3 is 15 amino acids. CDR1 and CDR2 from the germline V gene are ENHRY and SYGVKD.

This chain connects TRBV6-1 to TRBJ1-1, with 7 bases fitting TRBD1. The CDR3 is 15 amino acids. V shed 7 bases and J 1 base; nucleotides not matched to a gene: 9. Germline values: CDR1 MNHNS, CDR2 SASEGT. CDR3 bases: TGTGCCAGCACTAACAGTTGGGACAGGAACACTGAAGCTTTCTTT. It translates to CASTNSWDRNTEAFF.

The chain links TRBV28 to TRBJ2-2; possibly TRBD1 for D (6 bases). Germline V gene data show CDR1 as MDHEN and CDR2 as SYDVKM. The CDR3 contains 16 residues. With 5 bases removed from V and 1 base from J, the gap between germline ends came to 14 bases. In DNA form, the CDR3 reads TGTGCCAGCAGTCCTAGACAGGTCCTGAACACCGGGGAGCTGTTTTTT. Translated, it gives CASSPRQVLNTGELFF.